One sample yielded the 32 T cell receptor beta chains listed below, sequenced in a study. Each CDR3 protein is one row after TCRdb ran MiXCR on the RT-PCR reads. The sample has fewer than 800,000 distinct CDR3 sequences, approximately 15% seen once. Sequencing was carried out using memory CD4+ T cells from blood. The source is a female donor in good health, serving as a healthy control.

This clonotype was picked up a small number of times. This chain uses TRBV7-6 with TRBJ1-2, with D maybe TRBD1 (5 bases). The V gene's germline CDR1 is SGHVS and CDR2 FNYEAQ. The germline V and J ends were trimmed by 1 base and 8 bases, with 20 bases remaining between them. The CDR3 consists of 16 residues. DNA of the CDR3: TGTGCCAGCAGCTTAGGCTCTGGCGGGGAAAGGGGAGGCTACACCTTC. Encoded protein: CASSLGSGGERGGYTF.

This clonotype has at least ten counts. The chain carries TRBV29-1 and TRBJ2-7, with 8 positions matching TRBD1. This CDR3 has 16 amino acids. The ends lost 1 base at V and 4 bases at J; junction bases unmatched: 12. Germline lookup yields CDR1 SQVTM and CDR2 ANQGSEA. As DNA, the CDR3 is TGCAGCGTTGAAGGAGTGGCAGGGGGCACAGTATACGAGCAGTACTTC. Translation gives CSVEGVAGGTVYEQYF.

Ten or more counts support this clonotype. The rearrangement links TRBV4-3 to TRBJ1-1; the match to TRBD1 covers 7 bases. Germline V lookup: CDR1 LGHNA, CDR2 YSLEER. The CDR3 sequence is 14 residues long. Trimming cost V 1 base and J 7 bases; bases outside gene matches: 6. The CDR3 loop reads CASSQVGRGYEAFF. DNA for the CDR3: TGCGCCAGCAGCCAAGTTGGCAGGGGGTATGAAGCTTTCTTT.

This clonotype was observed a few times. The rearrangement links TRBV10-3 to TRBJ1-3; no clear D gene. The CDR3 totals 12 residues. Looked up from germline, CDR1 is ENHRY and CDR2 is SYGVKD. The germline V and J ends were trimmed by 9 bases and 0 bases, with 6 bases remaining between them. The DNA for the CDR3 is TGTGCCATTGAGGGCTCTGGAAACACCATATATTTT. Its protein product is CAIEGSGNTIYF.

CDR3 in amino acids: CASSKGTVREKLFF. The CDR3, as DNA: TGTGCCAGCAGCAAGGGGACAGTAAGAGAAAAACTGTTTTTT. The chain couples TRBV7-2 to TRBJ1-4; 7 bases are shared with TRBD1. This CDR3 has 14 amino acids. Per germline, CDR1 SGHTA and CDR2 FQGNSA. The ends lost 5 bases at V and 8 bases at J; junction bases unmatched: 8.

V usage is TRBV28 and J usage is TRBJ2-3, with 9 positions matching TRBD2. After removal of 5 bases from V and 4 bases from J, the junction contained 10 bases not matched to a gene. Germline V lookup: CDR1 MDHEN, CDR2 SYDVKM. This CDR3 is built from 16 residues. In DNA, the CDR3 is TGTGCCAGCAGTCCGTCTAGCGGGATGGTGGCAGATACGCAGTATTTT. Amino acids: CASSPSSGMVADTQYF. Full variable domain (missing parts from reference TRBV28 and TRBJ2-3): DVKVTQSSRYLVKRTGEKVFLECVQDMDHENMFWYRQDPGLGLRLIYFSYDVKMKEKGDIPEGYSVSREKKERFSLILESASTNQTSMYLCASSPSSGMVADTQYFGPGTRLTVL.

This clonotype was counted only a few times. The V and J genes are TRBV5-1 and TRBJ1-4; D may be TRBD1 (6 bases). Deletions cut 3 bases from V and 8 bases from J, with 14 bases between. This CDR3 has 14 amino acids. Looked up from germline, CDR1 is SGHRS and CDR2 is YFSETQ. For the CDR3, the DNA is TGCGCCAGCAGCTCAGGGGAGGTTGACGAAAAACTGTTTTTT. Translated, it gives CASSSGEVDEKLFF. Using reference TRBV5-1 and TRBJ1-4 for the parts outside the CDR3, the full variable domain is KAGVTQTPRYLIKTRGQQVTLSCSPISGHRSVSWYQQTPGQGLQFLFEYFSETQRNKGNFPGRFSGRQFSNSRSEMNVSTLELGDSALYLCASSSGEVDEKLFFGSGTQLSVL.

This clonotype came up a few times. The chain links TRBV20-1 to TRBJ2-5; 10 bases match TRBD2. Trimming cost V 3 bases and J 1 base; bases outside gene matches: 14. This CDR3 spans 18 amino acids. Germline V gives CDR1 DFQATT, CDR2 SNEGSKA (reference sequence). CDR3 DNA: TGCAGTGCTAGGAGACCGGGACTAGCGCGGCTAATCCAAGAGACCCAGTACTTC. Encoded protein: CSARRPGLARLIQETQYF.

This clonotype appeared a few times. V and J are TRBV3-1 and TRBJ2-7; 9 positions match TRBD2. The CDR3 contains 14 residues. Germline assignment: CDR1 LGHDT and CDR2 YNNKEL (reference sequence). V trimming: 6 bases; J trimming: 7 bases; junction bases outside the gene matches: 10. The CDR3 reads CASRQMGTSHEQYF. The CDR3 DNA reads TGTGCCAGCAGACAGATGGGGACTAGCCATGAGCAGTACTTC.

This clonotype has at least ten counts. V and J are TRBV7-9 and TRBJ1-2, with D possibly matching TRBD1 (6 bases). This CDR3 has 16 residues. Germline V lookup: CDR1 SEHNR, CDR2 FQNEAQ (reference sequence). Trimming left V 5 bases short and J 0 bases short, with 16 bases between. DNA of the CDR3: TGTGCCAGCAGCCCCGACCGGGACACTCCTAACTATGGCTACACCTTC. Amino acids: CASSPDRDTPNYGYTF.

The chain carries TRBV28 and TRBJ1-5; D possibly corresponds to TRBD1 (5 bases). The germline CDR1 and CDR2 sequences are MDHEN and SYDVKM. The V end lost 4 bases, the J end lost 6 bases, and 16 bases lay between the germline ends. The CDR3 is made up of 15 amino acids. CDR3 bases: TGTGCCAGCAGTTCCCTGGGGGGTCGAGGTCAGCCCCAGCATTTT. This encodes CASSSLGGRGQPQHF.

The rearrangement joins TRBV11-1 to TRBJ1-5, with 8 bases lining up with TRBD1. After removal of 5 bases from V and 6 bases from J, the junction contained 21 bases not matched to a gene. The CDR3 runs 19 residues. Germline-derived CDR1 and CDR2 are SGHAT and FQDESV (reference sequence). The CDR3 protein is CASSPRTGRTSGTTQPQHF. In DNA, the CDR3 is TGTGCCAGCAGCCCACGGACAGGGCGAACAAGCGGTACAACTCAGCCCCAGCATTTT.

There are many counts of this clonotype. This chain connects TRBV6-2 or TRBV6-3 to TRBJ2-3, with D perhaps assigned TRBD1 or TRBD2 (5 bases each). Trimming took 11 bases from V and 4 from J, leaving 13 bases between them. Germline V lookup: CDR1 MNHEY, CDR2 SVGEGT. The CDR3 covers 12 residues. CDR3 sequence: CAAGQGADTQYF. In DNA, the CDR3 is TGTGCCGCCGGTCAGGGAGCAGATACGCAGTATTTT.

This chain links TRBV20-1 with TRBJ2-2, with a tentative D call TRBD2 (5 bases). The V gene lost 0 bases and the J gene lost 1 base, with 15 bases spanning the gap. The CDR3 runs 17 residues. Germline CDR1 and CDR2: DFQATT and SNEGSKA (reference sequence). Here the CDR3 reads CSARDLSLVGNTGELFF. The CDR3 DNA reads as TGCAGTGCTAGAGATCTCTCACTAGTGGGGAACACCGGGGAGCTGTTTTTT.

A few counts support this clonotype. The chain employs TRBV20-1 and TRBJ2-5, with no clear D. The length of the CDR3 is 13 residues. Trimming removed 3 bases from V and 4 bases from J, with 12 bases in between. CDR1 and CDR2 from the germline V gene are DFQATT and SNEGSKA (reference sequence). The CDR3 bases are TGCAGTGCTAGGATTTACCGTGGAGAGACCCAGTACTTC. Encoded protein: CSARIYRGETQYF.

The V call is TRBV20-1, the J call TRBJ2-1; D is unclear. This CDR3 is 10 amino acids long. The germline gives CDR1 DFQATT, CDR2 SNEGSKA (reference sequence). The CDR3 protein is CSPLRDEQFF. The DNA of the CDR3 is TGCAGCCCACTCCGGGATGAGCAGTTCTTC.

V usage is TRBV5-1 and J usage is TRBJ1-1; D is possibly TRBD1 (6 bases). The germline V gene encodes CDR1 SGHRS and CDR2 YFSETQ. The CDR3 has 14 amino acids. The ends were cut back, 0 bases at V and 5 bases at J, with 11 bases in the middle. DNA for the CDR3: TGCGCCAGCAGCTTGGGACAGGAGATGACTGAAGCTTTCTTT. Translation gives CASSLGQEMTEAFF.

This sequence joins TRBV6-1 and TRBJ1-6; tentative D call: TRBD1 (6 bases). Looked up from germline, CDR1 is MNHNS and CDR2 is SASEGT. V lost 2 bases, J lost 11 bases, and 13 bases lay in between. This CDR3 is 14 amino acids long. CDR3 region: CASSERGDRPPLHF. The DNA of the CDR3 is TGTGCCAGCAGTGAACGTGGAGACAGGCCACCCCTCCACTTT.

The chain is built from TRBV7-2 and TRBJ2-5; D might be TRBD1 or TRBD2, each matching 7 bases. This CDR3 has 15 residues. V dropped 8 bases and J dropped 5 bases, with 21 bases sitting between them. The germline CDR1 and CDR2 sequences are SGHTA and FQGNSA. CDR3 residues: CASHAGDSPRETQYF. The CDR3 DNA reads TGTGCCAGCCACGCGGGGGACAGCCCAAGGGAGACCCAGTACTTC.

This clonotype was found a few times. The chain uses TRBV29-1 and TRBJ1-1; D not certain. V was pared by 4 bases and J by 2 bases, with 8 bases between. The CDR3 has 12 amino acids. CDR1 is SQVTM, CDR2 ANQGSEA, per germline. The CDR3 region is CSVAQQNTEAFF. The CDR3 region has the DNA TGCAGCGTTGCACAACAAAACACTGAAGCTTTCTTT.

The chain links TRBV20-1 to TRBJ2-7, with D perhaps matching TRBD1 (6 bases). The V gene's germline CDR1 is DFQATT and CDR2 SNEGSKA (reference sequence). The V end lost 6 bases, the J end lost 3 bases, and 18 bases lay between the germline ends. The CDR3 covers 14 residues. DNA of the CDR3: TGCAGTGCCCCCTCTCTCCGAGGGGGCTACGAGCAGTACTTC. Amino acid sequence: CSAPSLRGGYEQYF.

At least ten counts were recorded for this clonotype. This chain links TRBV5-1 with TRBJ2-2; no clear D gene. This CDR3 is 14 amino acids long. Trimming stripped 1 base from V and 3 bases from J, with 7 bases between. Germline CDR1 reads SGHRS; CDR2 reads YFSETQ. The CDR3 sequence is CASSLSSYTGELFF. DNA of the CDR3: TGCGCCAGCAGCTTGTCGAGCTACACCGGGGAGCTGTTTTTT.

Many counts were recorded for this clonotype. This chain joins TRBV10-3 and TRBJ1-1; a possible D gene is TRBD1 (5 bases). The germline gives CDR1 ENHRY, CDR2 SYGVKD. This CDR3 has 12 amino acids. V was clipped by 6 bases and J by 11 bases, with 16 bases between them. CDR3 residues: CAIRNPGAGAFF. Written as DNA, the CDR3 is TGTGCCATCAGAAACCCCGGGGCCGGGGCTTTCTTT.

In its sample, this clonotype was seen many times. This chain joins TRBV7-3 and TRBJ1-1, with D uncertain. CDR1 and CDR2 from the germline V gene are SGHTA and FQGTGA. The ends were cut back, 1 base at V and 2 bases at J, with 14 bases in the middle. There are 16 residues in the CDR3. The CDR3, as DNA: TGTGCCAGCAGCTTAAATTCCCCAGGAACCAACACTGAAGCTTTCTTT. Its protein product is CASSLNSPGTNTEAFF.

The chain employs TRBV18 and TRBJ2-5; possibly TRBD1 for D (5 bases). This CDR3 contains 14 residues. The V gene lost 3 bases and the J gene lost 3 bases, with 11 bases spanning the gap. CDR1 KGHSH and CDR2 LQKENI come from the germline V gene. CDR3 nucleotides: TGTGCCAGCTCACCTTTAGGGGTGGAAGAGACCCAGTACTTC. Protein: CASSPLGVEETQYF.

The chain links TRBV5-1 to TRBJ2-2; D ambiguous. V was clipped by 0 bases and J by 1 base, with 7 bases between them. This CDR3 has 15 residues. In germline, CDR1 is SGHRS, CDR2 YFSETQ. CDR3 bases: TGCGCCAGCAGCTTGGGACGGAGGAACACCGGGGAGCTGTTTTTT. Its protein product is CASSLGRRNTGELFF.

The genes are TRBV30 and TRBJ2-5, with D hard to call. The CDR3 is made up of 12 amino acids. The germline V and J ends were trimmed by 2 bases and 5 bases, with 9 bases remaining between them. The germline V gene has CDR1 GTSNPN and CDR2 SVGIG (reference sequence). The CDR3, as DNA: TGTGCCTGGAGTAAGGGAAGGGAGACCCAGTACTTC. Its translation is CAWSKGRETQYF.

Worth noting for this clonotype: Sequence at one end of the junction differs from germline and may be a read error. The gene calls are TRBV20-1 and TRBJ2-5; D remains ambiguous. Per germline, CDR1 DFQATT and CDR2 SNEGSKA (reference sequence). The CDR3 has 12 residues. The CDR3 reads CSPRWGQETQYF. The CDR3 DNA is TGCAGTCCTAGGTGGGGACAAGAGACCCAGTACTTC.

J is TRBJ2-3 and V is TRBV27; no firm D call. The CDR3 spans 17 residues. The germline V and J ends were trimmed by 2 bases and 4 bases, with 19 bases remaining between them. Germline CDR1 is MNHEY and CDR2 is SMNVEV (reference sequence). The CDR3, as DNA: TGTGCCAGCAGTTTAGATGAAAGGTTTTCCCGGGCAGATACGCAGTATTTT. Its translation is CASSLDERFSRADTQYF.

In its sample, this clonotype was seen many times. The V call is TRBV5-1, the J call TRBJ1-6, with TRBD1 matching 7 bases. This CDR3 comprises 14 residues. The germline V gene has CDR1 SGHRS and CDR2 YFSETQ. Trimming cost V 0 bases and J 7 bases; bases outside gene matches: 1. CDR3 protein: CASSLDRGNSPLHF. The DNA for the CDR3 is TGCGCCAGCAGCTTGGACAGGGGAAATTCACCCCTCCACTTT. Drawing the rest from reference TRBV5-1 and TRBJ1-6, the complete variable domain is KAGVTQTPRYLIKTRGQQVTLSCSPISGHRSVSWYQQTPGQGLQFLFEYFSETQRNKGNFPGRFSGRQFSNSRSEMNVSTLELGDSALYLCASSLDRGNSPLHFGNGTRLTVT.

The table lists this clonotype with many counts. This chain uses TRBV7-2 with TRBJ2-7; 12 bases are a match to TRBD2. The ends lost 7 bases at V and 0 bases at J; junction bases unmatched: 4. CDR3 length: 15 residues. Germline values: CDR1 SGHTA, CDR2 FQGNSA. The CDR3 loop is CASTPTSGGSYEQYF. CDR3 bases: TGTGCCAGCACCCCGACTAGCGGGGGCTCCTACGAGCAGTACTTC. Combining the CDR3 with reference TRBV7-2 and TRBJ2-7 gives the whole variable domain GAGVSQSPSNKVTEKGKDVELRCDPISGHTALYWYRQSLGQGLEFLIYFQGNSAPDKSGLPSDRFSAERTGGSVSTLTIQRTQQEDSAVYLCASTPTSGGSYEQYFGPGTRLTVT.

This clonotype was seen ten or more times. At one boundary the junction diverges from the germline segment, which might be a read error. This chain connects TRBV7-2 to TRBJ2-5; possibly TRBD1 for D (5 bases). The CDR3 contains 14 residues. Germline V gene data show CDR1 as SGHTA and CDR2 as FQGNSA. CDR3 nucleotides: TGCGCCAGCAGCTTGGCCGTGACAGAAGAGACCCAGTACTTC. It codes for CASSLAVTEETQYF.